This T cell receptor (beta chain) appears in the sequencing data of a study of T cell responses to AZD1222 COVID-19 vaccine. Study-wide results and limits: Spike was spanned by vaccine-associated CD4 TCRs, with dominance at 160-218 and 743-854. Repertoire sampling happened only post peak T cell response.

Notes on this clone: The antigen is unknown.

TCRdb keeps only in-frame clones here, not all; method: immunoSEQ multiplex PCR. The sample includes roughly 100,000 clones, more than 85% of them seen just once. Trimming removed 6 bases at V and 1 base at J, with 19 bases between. CDR3 size: 16 residues. The germline gives CDR1 SNHLY, CDR2 FYNNEI. The rearrangement links TRBV2 to TRBJ2-7; the D gene is possibly TRBD1 (6 bases). The receptor was isolated from an adult who received the AZD1222 COVID-19 vaccine. Source: peripheral blood, taken 28 days after the second AZD1222 dose. CDR3 bases: TGTGCCAGCAGCCGCCCCAGGGGCTTAGGGTCCTACGAGCAGTACTTC. It yields the protein CASSRPRGLGSYEQYF.